One and the same sample provided the 31 T cell receptor beta chains below, sequenced in a study of blood T cell repertoires in COVID-19 (TCRdb year 2020). Receptor amplification or capture employed the immunoSEQ multiplex PCR assay. The immuneACCESS repertoire file appears here via TCRdb, limited to in-frame rearrangements. These files lack a portion of the clones; in checked studies, under half of the deficit traces to unresolved V genes, and the cause of the others is not known. Across this sample there are 150,000 to 200,000 clones, with around 80% seen only once. Approximately 12% of the sample is held by the ten biggest clonotypes. The sequenced material came from peripheral blood. The receptor source for this set is an elderly woman with COVID-19, enrolled during active disease.

In this sample, this clone turned up once. V gene TRBV11-2 combines with J gene TRBJ2-1, with D possibly being TRBD2 (6 bases). CDR3 length equals 14 residues. Germline V CDR1 and CDR2: SGHAT, FQNNGV. V was trimmed by 3 bases and J by 4 bases, leaving 10 bases between them. The CDR3 sequence: CASSFGGNYNEQFF. As DNA, the CDR3 is TGTGCCAGCAGCTTCGGGGGTAATTACAATGAGCAGTTCTTC.

This chain connects TRBV11-2 to TRBJ1-3; no firm D call. Germline V gene data show CDR1 as SGHAT and CDR2 as FQNNGV. V gave up 2 bases and J gave up 0 bases, with 17 bases separating them. The CDR3 length is 18 residues. CDR3 nucleotide sequence: TGTGCCAGCAGCTTACGAGGAGGAGACCTGAGCTCTGGAAACACCATATATTTT. It specifies CASSLRGGDLSSGNTIYF.

This clone was detected a few times. The chain joins TRBV7-9 to TRBJ2-3; 7 positions agree with TRBD1. The V gene end was trimmed by 0 bases and the J gene end by 9 bases; junction bases not matched to a gene: 3. Germline V lookup: CDR1 SEHNR, CDR2 FQNEAQ (reference sequence). The CDR3 is 13 amino acids. The CDR3 sequence: CASSLALGGTQYF. As DNA, the CDR3 is TGTGCCAGCAGCTTAGCTTTAGGGGGCACGCAGTATTTT.

The rearrangement uses TRBV19 and TRBJ2-2; the match to TRBD2 covers 8 bases. Germline lookup yields CDR1 LNHDA and CDR2 SQIVND (reference sequence). The CDR3 has 15 amino acids. V gave up 4 bases and J gave up 3 bases; unmatched junction bases: 4. Here the CDR3 reads CASSNREGDTGELFF. For the CDR3, the DNA is TGTGCCAGTAGTAACCGGGAGGGCGACACCGGGGAGCTGTTTTTT.

The CDR3 loop reads CAWTPGDYGYTF. The DNA of the CDR3 is TGTGCCTGGACCCCAGGGGACTATGGCTACACCTTC. The chain has TRBV30 and TRBJ1-2, with D perhaps TRBD1 (6 bases). This CDR3 comprises 12 residues. Germline V lookup: CDR1 GTSNPN, CDR2 SVGIG (reference sequence). The germline V and J ends were trimmed by 4 bases and 3 bases, with 9 bases remaining between them.

The chain uses TRBV9 and TRBJ2-3, with 7 bases fitting TRBD1. The junction had 2 bases not matched to a gene; V was cut back by 0 bases and J by 4 bases. Germline CDR1 reads SGDLS; CDR2 reads YYNGEE. The CDR3 has 14 amino acids. The CDR3 nucleotides read TGTGCCAGCAGCGTAGGAGGGGGCCCAGATACGCAGTATTTT. This codes for CASSVGGGPDTQYF.

This chain joins TRBV5-1 and TRBJ1-3; weak D call: TRBD1 (6 bases). The CDR3 length is 14 residues. Germline CDR1 reads SGHRS; CDR2 reads YFSETQ. Deletions cut 5 bases from V and 1 base from J, with 10 bases between. CDR3 loop: CASSPRGSGNTIYF. CDR3 DNA: TGCGCCAGCAGTCCCAGGGGATCTGGAAACACCATATATTTT.

The genes are TRBV18 and TRBJ2-5; 7 bases are shared with TRBD1. The CDR3 runs 15 residues. Germline CDR1 reads KGHSH; CDR2 reads LQKENI. V was pared by 6 bases and J by 2 bases, with 9 bases of the junction left unmatched. Here the CDR3 DNA reads TGTGCCAGCTCCCCCTCGGACAGGAGACAAGAGACCCAGTACTTC. Encoded protein: CASSPSDRRQETQYF. Combining the CDR3 with reference TRBV18 and TRBJ2-5 gives the whole variable domain NAGVMQNPRHLVRRRGQEARLRCSPMKGHSHVYWYRQLPEEGLKFMVYLQKENIIDESGMPKERFSAEFPKEGPSILRIQQVVRGDSAAYFCASSPSDRRQETQYFGPGTRLLVL.

The chain couples TRBV2 to TRBJ1-4, with 11 bases fitting TRBD1. The V segment lost 6 bases and the J segment 3 bases; nucleotides outside the gene matches: 6. This CDR3 spans 16 amino acids. Per germline, CDR1 SNHLY and CDR2 FYNNEI. CDR3: CASRDRGRRANEKLFF. CDR3 sequence (DNA): TGTGCCAGCAGGGACAGGGGGCGGCGGGCTAATGAAAAACTGTTTTTT.

This rearrangement joins TRBV27 to TRBJ2-7; maybe TRBD1 (6 bases). Trimming shortened V by 5 bases and J by 2 bases, and 19 bases separated the two germline ends. The germline CDR1 and CDR2 sequences are MNHEY and SMNVEV (reference sequence). The CDR3 is made up of 16 amino acids. The CDR3 sequence: CASSRIPGTTPYEQYF. CDR3 DNA: TGTGCCAGCAGTCGAATCCCAGGGACAACCCCCTACGAGCAGTACTTC.

Turning to this clone: Other DNA sequences in this sample translate to the same CDR3. The chain uses TRBV29-1 and TRBJ1-2; tentative D call: TRBD1 (5 bases). Trimming shortened V by 4 bases and J by 4 bases, and 13 bases separated the two germline ends. Germline values: CDR1 SQVTM, CDR2 ANQGSEA. The length of the CDR3 is 13 residues. DNA for the CDR3: TGCAGCGTTGCGGGGGGGGGAGGCTATGGCTACACCTTC. The encoded protein is CSVAGGGGYGYTF. Together with reference TRBV29-1 and TRBJ1-2, the CDR3 gives the full variable domain: SAVISQKPSRDICQRGTSLTIQCQVDSQVTMMFWYRQQPGQSLTLIATANQGSEATYESGFVIDKFPISRPNLTFSTLTVSNMSPEDSSIYLCSVAGGGGYGYTFGSGTRLTVV.

The J gene is TRBJ2-7, the V gene TRBV10-3, with 9 nucleotides matching TRBD2. The V and J ends lost 4 bases and 2 bases, in that order; junction bases with no gene match: 6. This CDR3 contains 15 residues. Germline loops: CDR1 ENHRY, CDR2 SYGVKD. CDR3 sequence: CAISVGGRGPYEQYF. CDR3 nucleotide sequence: TGTGCCATCAGTGTAGGCGGGAGGGGTCCCTACGAGCAGTACTTC.

The CDR3 region is CASSIAEGSSGNTIYF. The CDR3 DNA follows: TGTGCCAGTAGTATAGCCGAGGGAAGCTCTGGAAACACCATATATTTT. This sequence joins TRBV19 and TRBJ1-3; D is ambiguous. The CDR3 has 16 amino acids. Germline V gene data show CDR1 as LNHDA and CDR2 as SQIVND (reference sequence). V lost 1 base to trimming and J lost 0 bases, with 10 bases between them.

The V and J genes are TRBV2 and TRBJ2-5, with 7 bases matching TRBD2. V trimming: 6 bases; J trimming: 13 bases; junction bases outside the gene matches: 14. The CDR3 totals 13 residues. CDR1 and CDR2 (germline): SNHLY, FYNNEI. The CDR3: CASSSNTGLDPYF. Here the CDR3 DNA reads TGTGCCAGCAGCTCAAATACAGGACTAGATCCGTACTTC. Variable domain in full (rest from reference TRBV2 and TRBJ2-5): EPEVTQTPSHQVTQMGQEVILRCVPISNHLYFYWYRQILGQKVEFLVSFYNNEISEKSEIFDDQFSVERPDGSNFTLKIRSTKLEDSAMYFCASSSNTGLDPYFGPGTRLLVL.

The chain joins TRBV7-6 to TRBJ2-7; 7 positions match TRBD1. Germline trimming cut 2 bases from V and 8 bases from J; bases unmatched to any gene: 12. This CDR3 has 15 amino acids. Germline V lookup: CDR1 SGHVS, CDR2 FNYEAQ. CDR3 DNA sequence: TGTGCCAGCAGCTTACTTCCGGGACAGAGGGAGCAGCAGTACTTC. Translation: CASSLLPGQREQQYF.

The rearrangement uses TRBV28 and TRBJ2-7; 8 bases are a match to TRBD1. V shed 7 bases, J shed 2 bases, and the junction held 10 bases outside the gene matches. The CDR3 totals 15 residues. The germline CDR1 and CDR2 sequences are MDHEN and SYDVKM. CDR3 bases: TGTGCCAGCATTCATGTCGGACAGGGTGCCTACGAGCAGTACTTC. The encoded protein is CASIHVGQGAYEQYF.

This chain connects TRBV29-1 to TRBJ1-4, with TRBD1 matching over 7 bases. CDR3 length: 12 residues. After removal of 7 bases from V and 8 bases from J, the junction contained 7 bases not matched to a gene. Per the germline V gene, CDR1 is SQVTM and CDR2 is ANQGSEA. As DNA, the CDR3 is TGCAGCGCTGACAGGGTAAGGGAAAAACTGTTTTTT. Translated: CSADRVREKLFF.

CDR3 region: CATLSGTSASTDTQYF. The CDR3 nucleotides are TGTGCCACCTTGTCTGGGACTAGCGCCAGCACAGATACGCAGTATTTT. This chain links TRBV28 with TRBJ2-3; 10 nucleotides agree with TRBD2. V was clipped by 10 bases and J by 0 bases; unmatched bases: 10. This CDR3 spans 16 amino acids. Germline CDR1 and CDR2: MDHEN and SYDVKM.

On this clone: The same CDR3 is also encoded by other DNA sequences in this sample. The J gene is TRBJ1-1, the V gene TRBV19; a weak D match, TRBD1 (5 bases). V lost 3 bases to trimming and J lost 1 base, with 9 bases between them. The length of the CDR3 is 14 residues. CDR1 is LNHDA, CDR2 SQIVND, per germline (reference sequence). The DNA for the CDR3 is TGTGCCAGTAGTATTCGGGGGACGAACACTGAAGCTTTCTTT. Encoded protein: CASSIRGTNTEAFF.

This chain joins TRBV5-1 and TRBJ1-1; 7 nucleotides line up with TRBD1. Germline CDR1 and CDR2: SGHRS and YFSETQ. The ends lost 0 bases at V and 6 bases at J; junction bases unmatched: 5. The CDR3 is made up of 14 amino acids. The CDR3 loop reads CASSLGQGISEAFF. CDR3 DNA: TGCGCCAGCAGCTTGGGACAGGGCATCTCTGAAGCTTTCTTT. Full variable domain (missing parts from reference TRBV5-1 and TRBJ1-1): KAGVTQTPRYLIKTRGQQVTLSCSPISGHRSVSWYQQTPGQGLQFLFEYFSETQRNKGNFPGRFSGRQFSNSRSEMNVSTLELGDSALYLCASSLGQGISEAFFGQGTRLTVV.

The chain combines TRBV19 with TRBJ1-5; TRBD1 matches at 8 bases. CDR1 and CDR2 (germline): LNHDA, SQIVND (reference sequence). CDR3 size: 14 residues. V shed 4 bases and J 7 bases; nucleotides not matched to a gene: 6. The CDR3, as DNA: TGTGCCAGTAGTAAGGACAGGGTATGGCAGCCCCAGCATTTT. Translated: CASSKDRVWQPQHF.

The CDR3 loop is CASSPHRISGNTIYF. The CDR3 DNA reads as TGTGCCAGCTCACCACACAGGATCTCTGGAAACACCATATATTTT. V gene TRBV18 combines with J gene TRBJ1-3, with a tentative D call TRBD1 (5 bases). V was cut by 1 base and J by 0 bases, with 7 bases left in between. This CDR3 contains 15 residues. Per the germline V gene, CDR1 is KGHSH and CDR2 is LQKENI.

The chain has TRBV28 and TRBJ1-4; TRBD1 aligns across 7 bases. The length of the CDR3 is 15 residues. Germline CDR1 is MDHEN and CDR2 is SYDVKM. The V gene end was trimmed by 2 bases and the J gene end by 0 bases; junction bases not matched to a gene: 0. The CDR3 nucleotides read TGTGCCAGCAGTTTACAGGGGGCAACTAATGAAAAACTGTTTTTT. It codes for CASSLQGATNEKLFF.

A few counts support this clone. The chain employs TRBV27 and TRBJ1-5, with a possible D match to TRBD1 (6 bases). CDR3 length: 15 amino acids. V lost 3 bases and J 1 base, leaving 10 bases between the germline ends. Per germline, CDR1 MNHEY and CDR2 SMNVEV (reference sequence). CDR3 coding DNA: TGTGCCAGCAGTTTGGGGGCGGACAGCAATCAGCCCCAGCATTTT. Its protein product is CASSLGADSNQPQHF.

This clone has only one observation. The rearrangement uses TRBV3-1 (or the pseudogene TRBV3-2) and TRBJ1-6; no definite D call. The CDR3 consists of 14 residues. Per the germline V gene, CDR1 is LGHDT and CDR2 is YNNKEL (reference sequence). Trimming took off 8 bases at V and 0 bases at J, with 8 bases between the two ends. In nucleotides, the CDR3 is TGTGCCAGCGGGCCCGGCTCCTATAATTCACCCCTCCACTTT. Protein: CASGPGSYNSPLHF.

V usage is TRBV5-1 and J usage is TRBJ2-2; no clear D gene. Between the trimmed V and J ends, which lost 0 bases and 3 bases, there was a span of 6 bases. The CDR3 totals 14 residues. Germline V gene sequence: CDR1 SGHRS, CDR2 YFSETQ. CDR3 sequence (DNA): TGCGCCAGCAGCTTGGACAGCTACACCGGGGAGCTGTTTTTT. Protein: CASSLDSYTGELFF.

The rearrangement links TRBV6-6 to TRBJ1-1; TRBD1 matches at 8 bases. The CDR3 has 13 amino acids. With V trimmed by 6 bases and J by 6 bases, 6 bases remained unmatched. Germline assignment: CDR1 MNHNY and CDR2 SVGAGI (reference sequence). The CDR3 bases are TGTGCCAGCAGAGTGGACAGGGACGCTGAAGCTTTCTTT. It translates to CASRVDRDAEAFF.

The genes are TRBV10-3 and TRBJ1-6; TRBD1 agrees at 7 bases. The germline gives CDR1 ENHRY, CDR2 SYGVKD. V lost 8 bases to trimming and J lost 6 bases; unmatched junction nucleotides: 4. This CDR3 spans 13 amino acids. This CDR3 reads CAIGTELNSPLHF. The CDR3 DNA sequence: TGTGCCATCGGGACAGAGCTTAATTCACCCCTCCACTTT.

V is TRBV6-2 or TRBV6-3 and J is TRBJ2-7; a possible D gene is TRBD1 (5 bases). The CDR3 length is 13 residues. CDR1 is MNHEY and CDR2 is SVGEGT in the germline V gene. V lost 6 bases, J lost 6 bases, and 15 bases lay in between. CDR3 coding DNA: TGTGCCAGCAGCCTAGTTGACAGAGGCGAGCAGTACTTC. This codes for CASSLVDRGEQYF.

The genes are TRBV6-6 and TRBJ1-6; 7 nucleotides align to TRBD1. Germline trimming cut 5 bases from V and 5 bases from J; bases unmatched to any gene: 12. The CDR3 extends over 17 amino acids. Germline lookup yields CDR1 MNHNY and CDR2 SVGAGI (reference sequence). The CDR3 region is CASSPYPPGQNNSPLHF. The DNA for the CDR3 is TGTGCCAGCAGTCCCTATCCTCCGGGACAGAATAATTCACCCCTCCACTTT.

The chain combines TRBV7-2 with TRBJ2-3; TRBD2 aligns across 11 bases. V lost 3 bases and J lost 1; bases outside the gene matches: 0. The germline V gene has CDR1 SGHTA and CDR2 FQGNSA. This CDR3 has 15 residues. The CDR3 region is CASSFSGGGTDTQYF. The CDR3, as DNA: TGTGCCAGCAGCTTTAGCGGGGGGGGCACAGATACGCAGTATTTT.